This T cell receptor beta chain was retrieved from a study of blood T cell repertoires in COVID-19. Germline loops: CDR1 LNHDA, CDR2 SQIVND (reference sequence). CDR3 length equals 13 residues. Trimming cost V 4 bases and J 7 bases; bases outside gene matches: 4. As handled by the study authors: The authors estimated nucleated cell counts from reference gene primer amplification. Here immunoSEQ multiplex PCR was the method, and the copy in TCRdb shows in-frame clones only, minus some. From that table come the V and J calls and clone size; the DNA was used to work out D and trimming. The repertoire holds 250,000 or so clones, with around 86% as singletons.

Sequencing used peripheral blood. V is TRBV19 and J is TRBJ1-5, with 7 nucleotides matching TRBD1. The TCR sequence derives from a man aged 35 to 55 with active or convalescent COVID-19. CDR3 in amino acids: CASSRQGIQPQHF. The CDR3 nucleotides read TGTGCCAGTAGTAGACAGGGAATCCAGCCCCAGCATTTT.